The TCR beta chain under discussion was sequenced for a study of T cell repertoires in ileal Crohn's disease. For the study at large: Thiopurines (approximately ten) or anti-TNF agents (18) were given postoperatively to about half. Points from the study as a whole: Sorted CD8 T cells held more high-frequency clones than CD4.

Sequencing was performed with immunoSEQ multiplex PCR; in TCRdb, only in-frame clones are kept and a portion is missing. In the table there are about 3,800 clones, around 85% of which are singletons. CDR1 is MNHNS and CDR2 is SASEGT in the germline V gene. Between the trimmed V and J ends, which lost 7 bases and 3 bases, there was a span of 12 bases. The CDR3 loop spans 13 amino acids. A few counts support this clone. The antigen is unknown. The clonotype comes from an adult with Crohn's disease. V is TRBV6-1 and J is TRBJ1-1, with D perhaps matching TRBD1 (6 bases). The source material was ileal tissue. CDR3 protein: CASTGQLYTEAFF. CDR3 in DNA: TGTGCCAGCACCGGACAGTTATACACTGAAGCTTTCTTT.